The next 20 T cell receptor beta chains were all read from a single sample in a study of blood T cell repertoires in COVID-19. Clones were read by immunoSEQ multiplex PCR, and TCRdb kept only the in-frame ones, dropping some. The sample has under 90,000 clones, around 83% seen once. What was sequenced was peripheral blood. These receptors all come from a man older than 75 with acute or convalescent COVID-19.

The chain joins TRBV24-1 to TRBJ1-2; 7 nucleotides line up with TRBD1. The V segment lost 3 bases and the J segment 8 bases; nucleotides outside the gene matches: 8. CDR1 and CDR2 (germline): KGHDR, SFDVKD. CDR3 length: 14 amino acids. The CDR3 here is CATSDDGTVRGYTF. The DNA for the CDR3 is TGTGCCACCAGTGATGACGGGACAGTGCGGGGCTACACCTTC.

The rearrangement uses TRBV27 and TRBJ2-3; 9 positions agree with TRBD2. The CDR3 is made up of 16 amino acids. V shed 7 bases and J 2 bases; nucleotides not matched to a gene: 10. Germline-derived CDR1 and CDR2 are MNHEY and SMNVEV (reference sequence). The CDR3 sequence is CASTRLAGTFTDTQYF. CDR3 sequence (DNA): TGTGCCAGCACCCGGCTAGCGGGGACTTTCACAGATACGCAGTATTTT.

V gene TRBV28 combines with J gene TRBJ2-4, with D possibly matching TRBD1 (7 bases). Trimming removed 5 bases from V and 4 bases from J, with 15 bases in between. CDR1 is MDHEN, CDR2 SYDVKM, per germline. CDR3 length: 15 amino acids. DNA of the CDR3: TGTGCCAGCAGTAAAACAGGGGAGGTAAAAAACATTCAGTACTTC. Its translation is CASSKTGEVKNIQYF.

The gene calls are TRBV19 and TRBJ2-6; TRBD1 matches 11 bases. In germline, CDR1 is LNHDA, CDR2 SQIVND (reference sequence). The CDR3 spans 18 residues. V dropped 5 bases and J dropped 1; count of bases not matched to a gene: 7. The CDR3 sequence: CASSLDRGQWSGANVLTF. The CDR3 DNA reads as TGTGCCAGTAGTTTGGACAGGGGGCAGTGGTCTGGGGCCAACGTCCTGACTTTC.

This chain connects TRBV20-1 to TRBJ1-2, with D perhaps matching TRBD1 (5 bases). Per the germline V gene, CDR1 is DFQATT and CDR2 is SNEGSKA (reference sequence). This CDR3 is built from 13 residues. The V and J ends lost 5 bases and 3 bases respectively, with 13 bases between them. DNA of the CDR3: TGCAGTGCTGGTGAGGGGAGCTACTATGGCTACACCTTC. This codes for CSAGEGSYYGYTF.

The gene calls are TRBV7-6 and TRBJ2-1; 14 nucleotides line up with TRBD2. V lost 5 bases and J lost 4; bases outside the gene matches: 1. This CDR3 spans 15 amino acids. The germline V gene has CDR1 SGHVS and CDR2 FNYEAQ. CDR3 protein: CASSRTSGRYNEQFF. As DNA, the CDR3 is TGTGCCAGCAGCCGGACTAGCGGGAGGTACAATGAGCAGTTCTTC. Full variable domain (rest looked up from reference TRBV7-6 and TRBJ2-1): GAGVSQSPRYKVTKRGQDVALRCDPISGHVSLYWYRQALGQGPEFLTYFNYEAQQDKSGLPNDRFSAERPEGSISTLTIQRTEQRDSAMYRCASSRTSGRYNEQFFGPGTRLTVL.

The chain recombines TRBV5-1 with TRBJ2-5, with TRBD1 matching 7 bases. Germline loops: CDR1 SGHRS, CDR2 YFSETQ. The trim removed 2 bases at V and 7 bases at J, leaving 8 bases unmatched. The CDR3 sequence is 14 residues long. The CDR3 nucleotides are TGCGCCAGCAGCTTAGAACAGGGGCTTGGGACCCAGTACTTC. This translates into CASSLEQGLGTQYF.

V is TRBV5-1 and J is TRBJ2-1, with D perhaps TRBD2 (6 bases). The germline V and J ends were trimmed by 4 bases and 4 bases, with 15 bases remaining between them. From germline, CDR1 is SGHRS and CDR2 YFSETQ. The length of the CDR3 is 15 residues. The CDR3 loop is CASSPRGVRYNEQFF. CDR3 sequence (DNA): TGCGCCAGCAGCCCCCGCGGGGTTCGGTACAATGAGCAGTTCTTC.

Only a few counts were recorded for this clone. The genes are TRBV30 and TRBJ2-1, with D possibly TRBD2 on 6 matching bases. Germline CDR1 is GTSNPN and CDR2 is SVGIG (reference sequence). The CDR3 runs to 15 residues. The V gene lost 0 bases and the J gene lost 7 bases, with 16 bases spanning the gap. CDR3 residues: CAWSVLGLAWNEQFF. In DNA form, the CDR3 reads TGTGCCTGGAGTGTACTTGGGCTAGCGTGGAATGAGCAGTTCTTC.

The rearrangement links TRBV19 to TRBJ1-2; D unresolved. With 4 bases removed from V and 4 bases from J, the gap between germline ends came to 10 bases. This CDR3 spans 13 amino acids. Per the germline V gene, CDR1 is LNHDA and CDR2 is SQIVND (reference sequence). CDR3 sequence: CASSSRELYGYTF. CDR3 nucleotides: TGTGCCAGTAGTAGCCGGGAACTCTATGGCTACACCTTC.

The gene calls are TRBV5-4 and TRBJ1-2; 8 bases match TRBD1. From germline, CDR1 is SGHNT and CDR2 YYREEE (reference sequence). There are 14 residues in the CDR3. V dropped 2 bases and J dropped 3; count of bases not matched to a gene: 3. CDR3 amino acids: CASSFVQGDYGYTF. The DNA of the CDR3 is TGTGCCAGCAGCTTTGTACAGGGGGACTATGGCTACACCTTC.

V usage is TRBV27 and J usage is TRBJ2-2, with TRBD1 matching 8 bases. The CDR3 contains 16 residues. Germline CDR1 and CDR2: MNHEY and SMNVEV (reference sequence). The trim removed 3 bases at V and 1 base at J, leaving 4 bases unmatched. CDR3: CASSFLGQGNTGELFF. CDR3 nucleotide sequence: TGTGCCAGCAGTTTTCTTGGACAGGGGAACACCGGGGAGCTGTTTTTT.

The CDR3 reads CASSLRATNEKLFF. CDR3 DNA: TGTGCCAGCAGTTTACGAGCAACTAATGAAAAACTGTTTTTT. The genes are TRBV28 and TRBJ1-4, with unresolved D. V dropped 2 bases and J dropped 0 bases, with 4 bases sitting between them. Germline-derived CDR1 and CDR2 are MDHEN and SYDVKM. This CDR3 has 14 residues. Combining the CDR3 with reference TRBV28 and TRBJ1-4 gives the whole variable domain DVKVTQSSRYLVKRTGEKVFLECVQDMDHENMFWYRQDPGLGLRLIYFSYDVKMKEKGDIPEGYSVSREKKERFSLILESASTNQTSMYLCASSLRATNEKLFFGSGTQLSVL.

This CDR3 is CAWSAGSSGNTIYF. The CDR3 DNA follows: TGTGCCTGGAGTGCCGGGAGCTCTGGAAACACCATATATTTT. The chain is built from TRBV30 and TRBJ1-3, with D unclear. The germline CDR1 and CDR2 sequences are GTSNPN and SVGIG (reference sequence). CDR3 length: 14 residues. Trimming removed 1 base from V and 0 bases from J, with 7 bases in between. The full variable domain, completed using reference TRBV30 and TRBJ1-3, is SQTIHQWPATLVQPVGSPLSLECTVEGTSNPNLYWYRQAAGRGLQLLFYSVGIGQISSEVPQNLSASRPQDRQFILSSKKLLLSDSGFYLCAWSAGSSGNTIYFGEGSWLTVV.

J is TRBJ2-7 and V is TRBV29-1; TRBD2 matches at 7 bases. Germline V gene data show CDR1 as SQVTM and CDR2 as ANQGSEA. V trimming: 5 bases; J trimming: 0 bases; junction bases outside the gene matches: 4. This CDR3 comprises 13 residues. CDR3 amino acids: CSVHSGRSYEQYF. For the CDR3, the DNA is TGCAGCGTTCATAGCGGGCGCTCCTACGAGCAGTACTTC.

In this sample, this clone turned up a few times. This chain uses TRBV27 with TRBJ1-5; D might be TRBD1 (5 bases). Trimming cost V 3 bases and J 5 bases, with 11 bases left between them. The CDR3 runs to 14 residues. The germline V gene encodes CDR1 MNHEY and CDR2 SMNVEV (reference sequence). The CDR3 sequence is CASSFRQGHQPQHF. The CDR3 DNA is TGTGCCAGCAGTTTTAGGCAGGGCCATCAGCCCCAGCATTTT.

V usage is TRBV11-3 and J usage is TRBJ2-1; D possibly corresponds to TRBD1 (6 bases). The length of the CDR3 is 16 residues. The V end was cut by 3 bases, the J end by 0 bases, with 12 bases between. Germline V gene data show CDR1 as SGHNT and CDR2 as YENEEA. The CDR3 sequence: CASSFGDTSSYNEQFF. CDR3 DNA: TGTGCCAGCAGCTTTGGGGACACGAGCTCCTACAATGAGCAGTTCTTC. The variable domain in full, with the rest retrieved from reference TRBV11-3 and TRBJ2-1, is EAGVVQSPRYKIIEKKQPVAFWCNPISGHNTLYWYLQNLGQGPELLIRYENEEAVDDSQLPKDRFSAERLKGVDSTLKIQPAELGDSAVYLCASSFGDTSSYNEQFFGPGTRLTVL.

This chain uses TRBV18 with TRBJ2-7, with D possibly matching TRBD1 (5 bases). Germline loops: CDR1 KGHSH, CDR2 LQKENI. Trimming stripped 4 bases from V and 2 bases from J, with 12 bases between. This CDR3 comprises 14 residues. DNA of the CDR3: TGTGCCAGCTCACGAACCGAAGGGGCCTACGAGCAGTACTTC. Amino acids: CASSRTEGAYEQYF.

The rearrangement links TRBV7-2 to TRBJ1-4; 9 nucleotides align to TRBD1. The germline gives CDR1 SGHTA, CDR2 FQGNSA. Trimming cost V 3 bases and J 2 bases; bases outside gene matches: 4. The CDR3 is 16 residues long. The CDR3 protein is CASSLGGQGTNEKLFF. The CDR3 DNA reads as TGTGCCAGCAGCTTGGGGGGACAGGGCACTAATGAAAAACTGTTTTTT.

V gene TRBV28 combines with J gene TRBJ1-4; TRBD1 matches at 9 bases. Germline V gives CDR1 MDHEN, CDR2 SYDVKM. This CDR3 is built from 17 residues. Trimming removed 6 bases from V and 7 bases from J; junction bases left unmatched: 15. The DNA for the CDR3 is TGTGCCAGCAGATCCGGGACAGGGAGCTTGGGTATTGAAAAACTGTTTTTT. It yields the protein CASRSGTGSLGIEKLFF.